The source of this T cell receptor (beta chain) is a study of T cell changes during pregnancy in multiple sclerosis. The V end lost 10 bases, the J end lost 4 bases, and 13 bases lay between the germline ends. The V gene's germline CDR1 is SNHLY and CDR2 FYNNEI. The CDR3 spans 12 residues. The method was immunoSEQ multiplex PCR; TCRdb's version includes in-frame clones alone and lacks a portion of them. The repertoire consists of about 38,000 clones, with about 89% occurring once and the leading ten covering around 0.35%. The sample was CD4+ T cells from peripheral blood mononuclear cells, taken in the third trimester of pregnancy. The origin of this receptor is a female donor in good health, enrolled as a control in a pregnancy study. The V and J genes are TRBV2 and TRBJ1-1; possibly TRBD1 for D (6 bases). CDR3 in DNA: TGTGCCACCTCACAGGGCCTCACTGAAGCTTTCTTT. This codes for CATSQGLTEAFF.